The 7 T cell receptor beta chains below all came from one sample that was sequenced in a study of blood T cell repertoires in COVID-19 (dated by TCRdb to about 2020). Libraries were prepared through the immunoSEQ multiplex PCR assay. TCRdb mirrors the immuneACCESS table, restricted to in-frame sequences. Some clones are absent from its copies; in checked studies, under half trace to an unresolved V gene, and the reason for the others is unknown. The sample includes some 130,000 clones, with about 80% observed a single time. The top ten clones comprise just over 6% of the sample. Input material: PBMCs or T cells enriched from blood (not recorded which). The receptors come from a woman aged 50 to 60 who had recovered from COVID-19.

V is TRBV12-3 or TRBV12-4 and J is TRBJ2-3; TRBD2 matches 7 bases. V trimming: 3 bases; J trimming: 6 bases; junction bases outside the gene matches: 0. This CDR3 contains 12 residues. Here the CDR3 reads CASSLGGDTQYF. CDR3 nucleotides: TGTGCCAGCAGTTTGGGGGGGGATACGCAGTATTTT.

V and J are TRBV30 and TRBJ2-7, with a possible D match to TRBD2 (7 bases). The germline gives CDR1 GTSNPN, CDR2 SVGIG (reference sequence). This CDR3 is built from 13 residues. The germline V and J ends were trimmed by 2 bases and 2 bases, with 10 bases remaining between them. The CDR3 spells CAWSRGATYEQYF. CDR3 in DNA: TGTGCCTGGAGTCGGGGGGCAACCTACGAGCAGTACTTC.

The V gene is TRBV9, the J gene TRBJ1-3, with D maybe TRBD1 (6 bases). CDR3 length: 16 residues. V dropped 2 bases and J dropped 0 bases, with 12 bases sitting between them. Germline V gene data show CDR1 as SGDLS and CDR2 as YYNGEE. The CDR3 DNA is TGTGCCAGCAGCGTCCACAGGGCCTTCTCTGGAAACACCATATATTTT. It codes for CASSVHRAFSGNTIYF.

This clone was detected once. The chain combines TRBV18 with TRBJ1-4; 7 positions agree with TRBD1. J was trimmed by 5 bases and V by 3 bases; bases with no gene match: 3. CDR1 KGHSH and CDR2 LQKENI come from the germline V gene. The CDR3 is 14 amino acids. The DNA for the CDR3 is TGTGCCAGCTCACCCGGGACAGAAAATGAAAAACTGTTTTTT. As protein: CASSPGTENEKLFF.

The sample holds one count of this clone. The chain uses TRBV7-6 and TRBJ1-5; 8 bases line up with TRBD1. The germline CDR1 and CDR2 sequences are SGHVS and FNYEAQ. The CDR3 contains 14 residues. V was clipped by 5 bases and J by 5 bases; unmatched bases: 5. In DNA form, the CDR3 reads TGTGCCAGCAGCCCGGACAGGGCAGATCAGCCCCAGCATTTT. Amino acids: CASSPDRADQPQHF.

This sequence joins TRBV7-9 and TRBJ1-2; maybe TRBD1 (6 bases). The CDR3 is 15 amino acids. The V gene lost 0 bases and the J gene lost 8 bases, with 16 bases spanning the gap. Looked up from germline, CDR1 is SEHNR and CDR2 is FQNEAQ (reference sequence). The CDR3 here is CASSLASGTRNGYTF. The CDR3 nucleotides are TGTGCCAGCAGCTTAGCGAGTGGGACAAGGAACGGCTACACCTTC.

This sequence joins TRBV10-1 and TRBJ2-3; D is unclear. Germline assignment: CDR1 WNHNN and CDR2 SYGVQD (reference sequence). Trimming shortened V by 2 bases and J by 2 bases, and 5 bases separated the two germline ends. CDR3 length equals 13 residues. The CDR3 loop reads CASSEPFTDTQYF. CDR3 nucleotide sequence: TGCGCCAGCAGTGAGCCGTTCACAGATACGCAGTATTTT.